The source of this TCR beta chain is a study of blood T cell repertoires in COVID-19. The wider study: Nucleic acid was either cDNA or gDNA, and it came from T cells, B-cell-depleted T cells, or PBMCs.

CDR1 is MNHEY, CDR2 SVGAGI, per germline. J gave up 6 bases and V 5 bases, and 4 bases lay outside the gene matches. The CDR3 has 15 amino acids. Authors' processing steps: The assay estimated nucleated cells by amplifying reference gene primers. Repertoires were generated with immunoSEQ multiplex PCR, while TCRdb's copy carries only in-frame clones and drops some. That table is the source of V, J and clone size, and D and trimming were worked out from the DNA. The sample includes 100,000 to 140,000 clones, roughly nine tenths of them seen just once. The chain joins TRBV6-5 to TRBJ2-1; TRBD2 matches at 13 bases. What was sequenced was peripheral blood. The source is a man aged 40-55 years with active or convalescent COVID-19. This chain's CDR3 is CASSQLAGGGNEQFF. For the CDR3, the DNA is TGTGCCAGCAGTCAACTAGCGGGAGGGGGCAATGAGCAGTTCTTC.